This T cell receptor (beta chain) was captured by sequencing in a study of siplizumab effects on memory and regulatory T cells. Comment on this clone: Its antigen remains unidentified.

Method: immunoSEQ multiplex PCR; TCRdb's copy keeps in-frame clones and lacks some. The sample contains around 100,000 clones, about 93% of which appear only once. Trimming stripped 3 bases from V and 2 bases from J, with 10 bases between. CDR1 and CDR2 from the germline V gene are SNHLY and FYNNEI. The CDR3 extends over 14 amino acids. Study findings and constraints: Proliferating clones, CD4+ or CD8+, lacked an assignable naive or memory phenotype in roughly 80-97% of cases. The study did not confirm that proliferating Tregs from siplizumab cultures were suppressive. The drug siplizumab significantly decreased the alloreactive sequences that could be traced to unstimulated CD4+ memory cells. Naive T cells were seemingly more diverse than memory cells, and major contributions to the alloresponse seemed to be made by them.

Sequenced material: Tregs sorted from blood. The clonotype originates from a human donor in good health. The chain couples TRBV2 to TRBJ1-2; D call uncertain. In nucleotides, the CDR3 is TGTGCCAGCAGTGAGGAGTTCACAAACTATGGCTACACCTTC. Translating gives CASSEEFTNYGYTF.